A selection of T cell receptor beta chains follows, all from one sample in a study of shared clonotypes between healthy human individuals. TCRdb's copy holds only in-frame clones and misses some; the assay was immunoSEQ multiplex PCR. The sample consists of hundreds of thousands of clones, over 95% of them appearing once. Sequenced sample: naive CD8+ T cells sorted from blood. These receptors originate from a woman aged 25 to 39 in good health. The CDR3 runs from the conserved cysteine through the conserved F or W. A D gene is named only where the DNA matches it firmly. The size of a clone is reported for some rows only, either as once, few or many, or as a class for expanded clones.

cdr3_aa: CASSPSVAGVLAGELFF
cdr3_nt: TGTGCCAGCTCACCATCGGTAGCGGGAGTTCTGGCCGGGGAGCTGTTTTTT
d_call: TRBD2
j_call: TRBJ2-2
v_call: TRBV18
clone_size: -

cdr3_aa: CASSDGTSLNEQFF
cdr3_nt: TGTGCCAGCAGCGACGGGACTAGCCTCAATGAGCAGTTCTTC
d_call: TRBD2
j_call: TRBJ2-1
v_call: TRBV9
clone_size: -

cdr3_aa: CASSLGPDEQFF
cdr3_nt: TGTGCCAGCAGTTTAGGCCCGGATGAGCAGTTCTTC
d_call: -
j_call: TRBJ2-1
v_call: TRBV27
clone_size: -

cdr3_aa: CASSPTSGSGYNEQFF
cdr3_nt: TGTGCCAGCAGCCCTACTAGCGGGAGCGGTTACAATGAGCAGTTCTTC
d_call: TRBD2
j_call: TRBJ2-1
v_call: TRBV7-9
clone_size: -

cdr3_aa: CASSQDPGPIITGQQYF
cdr3_nt: TGCGCCAGCAGCCAAGATCCGGGCCCTATTATTACCGGCCAGCAGTACTTC
d_call: -
j_call: TRBJ2-7
v_call: TRBV4-1
clone_size: -

cdr3_aa: CASRDGPYEQYF
cdr3_nt: TGTGCCAGCAGGGACGGACCTTACGAGCAGTACTTC
d_call: -
j_call: TRBJ2-7
v_call: TRBV27
clone_size: -

cdr3_aa: CASSIYGTPGYEQYF
cdr3_nt: TGTGCCAGCAGCATATACGGGACTCCAGGCTACGAGCAGTACTTC
d_call: -
j_call: TRBJ2-7
v_call: TRBV28
clone_size: -

cdr3_aa: CASSLGSSGTEGEQFF
cdr3_nt: TGTGCCAGCAGCTTAGGCTCTAGCGGGACAGAAGGCGAGCAGTTCTTC
d_call: TRBD2
j_call: TRBJ2-1
v_call: TRBV11-2
clone_size: -

cdr3_aa: CATSRSGEDTQYF
cdr3_nt: TGTGCCACCAGCAGATCCGGGGAAGATACGCAGTATTTT
d_call: -
j_call: TRBJ2-3
v_call: TRBV15
clone_size: -

cdr3_aa: CASSLAGGYNEQFF
cdr3_nt: TGTGCCAGCAGCTTAGCTGGCGGCTACAATGAGCAGTTCTTC
d_call: -
j_call: TRBJ2-1
v_call: TRBV7-9
clone_size: -

cdr3_aa: CASSLSEQFF
cdr3_nt: TGTGCCAGCAGCTTAAGTGAGCAGTTCTTC
d_call: -
j_call: TRBJ2-1
v_call: TRBV7-7
clone_size: -

cdr3_aa: CATGTGNYGYTF
cdr3_nt: TGTGCCACCGGGACAGGGAACTATGGCTACACCTTC
d_call: TRBD1
j_call: TRBJ1-2
v_call: TRBV28
clone_size: -

cdr3_aa: CASSTLDSKSYNEQFF
cdr3_nt: TGTGCCAGCAGCACCCTGGACAGTAAGTCCTACAATGAGCAGTTCTTC
d_call: -
j_call: TRBJ2-1
v_call: TRBV14
clone_size: -

cdr3_aa: CASSEVGQGFSEAFF
cdr3_nt: TGTGCCAGCAGTGAAGTTGGGCAGGGCTTCTCTGAAGCTTTCTTT
d_call: -
j_call: TRBJ1-1
v_call: TRBV6-1
clone_size: -

cdr3_aa: CASSFTNTEAFF
cdr3_nt: TGTGCCAGCAGTTTTACGAACACTGAAGCTTTCTTT
d_call: -
j_call: TRBJ1-1
v_call: TRBV28
clone_size: -

cdr3_aa: CASSDAGTVYAYTF
cdr3_nt: TGTGCCAGCAGTGATGCCGGGACGGTCTATGCCTACACCTTC
d_call: -
j_call: TRBJ1-2
v_call: TRBV6-1
clone_size: once